The clone carrying this T cell receptor beta chain was seen a handful of times. Its antigen is not known. The CDR3 is made up of 14 amino acids. Trimming took off 1 base at V and 1 base at J, with 4 bases between the two ends. The V gene's germline CDR1 is MDHEN and CDR2 SYDVKM. Carrying unique molecular identifiers, the cDNA also gained a universal primer site through template switching. TCRdb passed the 5' RACE reads through MiXCR, listing each CDR3 protein once. This sample has under 350,000 distinct CDR3 sequences, with roughly 9% found just once. The data are from a study of identical twins. Study results and limitations: Compared with models, monozygotic twins showed more out-of-frame TCR alpha sharing.

This same sample was also part of a study on yellow fever vaccine responses in identical twins.

This clonotype was sampled from a woman aged 18-29 years in good health. The genes are TRBV28 and TRBJ2-2; no clear D gene. Specimen: CD8+ T cells sorted from blood. CDR3 residues: CASSLFGNTGELFF. CDR3 sequence (DNA): TGTGCCAGCAGTTTATTCGGGAACACCGGGGAGCTGTTTTTT.